This T cell receptor (beta chain) was sequenced for a study of brain T cells in children with intractable seizures. Using immunoSEQ multiplex PCR, the repertoire was profiled, and TCRdb retains in-frame clones only, with some absent. This sample has around 80,000 clones, with more than 75% found just once. The germline CDR1 and CDR2 sequences are MNHEY and SMNVEV (reference sequence). This CDR3 region has 14 residues. Trimming shortened V by 3 bases and J by 4 bases, and 12 bases separated the two germline ends. The chain employs TRBV27 and TRBJ1-2, with D perhaps TRBD1 (6 bases). This receptor was taken from a girl between 2 and 10 years old with Rasmussen encephalitis and intractable seizures. This specimen was peripheral blood, taken at surgery. CDR3 region: CASSLGRGTYGYTF. Here the CDR3 DNA reads TGTGCCAGCAGTTTGGGAAGGGGGACCTATGGCTACACCTTC.